The clone carrying this T cell receptor beta chain was seen many times. Antigen: not known. These data originate in a study of T-cell reconstitution after alpha-beta-depleted transplantation in children. Study observations and caveats: By one year post-transplant, T-cell counts and diversity largely arose from T cells that were newly produced.

The CDR3 is 16 residues long. Germline CDR1 reads SGHTA; CDR2 reads FQGNSA. Deletions cut 1 base from V and 6 bases from J, with 16 bases between. During its preparation, the TCRbeta library received unique molecular identifiers. Via MiXCR, TCRdb re-called the PCR reads, giving one row per CDR3 protein. The data hold around 450,000 distinct CDR3 sequences, with roughly a tenth observed a single time. The chain employs TRBV7-2 and TRBJ2-1, with D perhaps given as TRBD1 or TRBD2 (6 bases each). The sample here was PBMCs, taken before TCRalphabeta/CD19-depleted stem cell transplant. This TCR came from a child aged 2 to 15 with inherited bone marrow failure, due to receive a stem cell transplant. CDR3 sequence: CASSLGGGGGFNEQFF. CDR3 coding DNA: TGTGCCAGCAGCTTAGGTGGCGGAGGGGGGTTCAATGAGCAGTTCTTC.